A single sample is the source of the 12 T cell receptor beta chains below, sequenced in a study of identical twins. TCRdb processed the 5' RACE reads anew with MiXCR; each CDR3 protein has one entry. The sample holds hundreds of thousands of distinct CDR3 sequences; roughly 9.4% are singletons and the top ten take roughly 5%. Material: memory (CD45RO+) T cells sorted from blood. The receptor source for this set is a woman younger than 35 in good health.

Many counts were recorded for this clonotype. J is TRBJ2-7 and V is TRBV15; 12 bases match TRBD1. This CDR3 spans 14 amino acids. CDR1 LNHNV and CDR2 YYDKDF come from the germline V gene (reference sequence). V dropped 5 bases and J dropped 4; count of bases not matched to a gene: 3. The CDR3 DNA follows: TGTGCCACCAGCGGGACAGGGGGCAGTTACGAGCAGTACTTC. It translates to CATSGTGGSYEQYF. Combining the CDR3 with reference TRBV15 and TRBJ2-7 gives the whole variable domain DAMVIQNPRYQVTQFGKPVTLSCSQTLNHNVMYWYQQKSSQAPKLLFHYYDKDFNNEADTPDNFQSRRPNTSFCFLDIRSPGLGDTAMYLCATSGTGGSYEQYFGPGTRLTVT.

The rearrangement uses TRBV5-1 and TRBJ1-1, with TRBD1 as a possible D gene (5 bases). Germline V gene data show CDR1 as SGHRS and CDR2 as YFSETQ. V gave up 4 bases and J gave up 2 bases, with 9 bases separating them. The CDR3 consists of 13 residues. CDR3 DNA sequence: TGCGCCAGCAGCCGGGACCACAACACTGAAGCTTTCTTT. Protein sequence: CASSRDHNTEAFF.

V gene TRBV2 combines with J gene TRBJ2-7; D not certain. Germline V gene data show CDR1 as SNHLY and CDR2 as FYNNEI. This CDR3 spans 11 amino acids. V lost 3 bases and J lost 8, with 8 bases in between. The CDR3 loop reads CASSDAPQQYF. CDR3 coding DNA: TGTGCCAGCAGTGATGCACCACAGCAGTACTTC. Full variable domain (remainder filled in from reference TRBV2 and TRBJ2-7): EPEVTQTPSHQVTQMGQEVILRCVPISNHLYFYWYRQILGQKVEFLVSFYNNEISEKSEIFDDQFSVERPDGSNFTLKIRSTKLEDSAMYFCASSDAPQQYFGPGTRLTVT.

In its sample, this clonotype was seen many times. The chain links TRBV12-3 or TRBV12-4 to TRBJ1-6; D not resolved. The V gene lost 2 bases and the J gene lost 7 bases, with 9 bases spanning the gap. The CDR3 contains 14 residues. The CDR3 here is CASSLRAENSPLHF. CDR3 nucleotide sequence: TGTGCCAGCAGTTTAAGGGCAGAAAATTCACCCCTCCACTTT.

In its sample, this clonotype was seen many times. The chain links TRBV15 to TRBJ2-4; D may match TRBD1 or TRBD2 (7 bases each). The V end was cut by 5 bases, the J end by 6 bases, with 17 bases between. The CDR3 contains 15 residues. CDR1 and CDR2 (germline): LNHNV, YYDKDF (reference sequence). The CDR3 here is CATSFGRDSLNIQYF. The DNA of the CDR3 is TGTGCCACCAGCTTTGGGAGGGACAGCCTAAACATTCAGTACTTC.

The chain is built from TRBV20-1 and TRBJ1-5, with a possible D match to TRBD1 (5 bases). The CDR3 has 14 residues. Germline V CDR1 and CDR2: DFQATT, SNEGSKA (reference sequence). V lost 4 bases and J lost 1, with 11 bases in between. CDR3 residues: CSAKSTASNQPQHF. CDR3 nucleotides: TGCAGTGCTAAGTCGACAGCGAGCAATCAGCCCCAGCATTTT.

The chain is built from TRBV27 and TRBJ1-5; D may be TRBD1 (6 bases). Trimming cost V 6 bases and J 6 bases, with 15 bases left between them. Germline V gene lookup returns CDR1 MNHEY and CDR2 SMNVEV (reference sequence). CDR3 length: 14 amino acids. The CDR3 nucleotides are TGTGCCAGCAGGAAACAGGGTGTAGGTCAGCCCCAGCATTTT. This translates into CASRKQGVGQPQHF.

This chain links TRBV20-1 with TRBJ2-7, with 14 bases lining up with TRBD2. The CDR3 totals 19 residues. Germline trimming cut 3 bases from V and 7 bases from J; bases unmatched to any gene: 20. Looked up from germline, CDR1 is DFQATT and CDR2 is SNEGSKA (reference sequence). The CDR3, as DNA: TGCAGTGCTAGCTATTCTATTGGGACTAGCGGGGGCGAGAGGGGAGAGCAGTACTTC. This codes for CSASYSIGTSGGERGEQYF.

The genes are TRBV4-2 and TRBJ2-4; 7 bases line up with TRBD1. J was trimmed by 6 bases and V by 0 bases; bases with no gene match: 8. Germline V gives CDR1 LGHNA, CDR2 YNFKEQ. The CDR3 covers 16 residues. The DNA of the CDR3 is TGTGCCAGCAGCCAAGATACTACCCAGGGGGTAAACATTCAGTACTTC. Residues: CASSQDTTQGVNIQYF.

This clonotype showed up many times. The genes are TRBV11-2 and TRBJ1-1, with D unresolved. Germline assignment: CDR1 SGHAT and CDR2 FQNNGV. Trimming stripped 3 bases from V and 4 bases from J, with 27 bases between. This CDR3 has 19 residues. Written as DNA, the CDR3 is TGTGCCAGCAGCTTGAACGGCGGCTTTTCTGGCTGGGATCGCACTGAAGCTTTCTTT. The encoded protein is CASSLNGGFSGWDRTEAFF.

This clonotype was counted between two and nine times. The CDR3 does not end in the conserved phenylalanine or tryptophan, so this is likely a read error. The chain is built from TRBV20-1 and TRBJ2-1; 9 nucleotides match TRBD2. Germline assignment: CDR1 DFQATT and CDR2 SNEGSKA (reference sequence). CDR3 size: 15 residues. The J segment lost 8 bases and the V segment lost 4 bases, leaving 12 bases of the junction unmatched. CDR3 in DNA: TGCAGTGCTACCCAAGCGGGAGGCTCTAGGTATGAGCAGTTCAGC. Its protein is CSATQAGGSRYEQFS.

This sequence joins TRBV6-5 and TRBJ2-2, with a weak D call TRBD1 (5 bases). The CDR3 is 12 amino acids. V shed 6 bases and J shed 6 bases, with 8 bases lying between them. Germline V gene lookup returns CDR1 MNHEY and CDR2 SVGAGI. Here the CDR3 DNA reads TGTGCCAGCAGAAGGGGCTCCGGGGAGCTGTTTTTT. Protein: CASRRGSGELFF.